Listed below are T cell receptor beta chains from one sample, sequenced in a study of human T cells and chemical hapten exposure. TCRdb re-called the RACE reads through MiXCR, storing one row per CDR3 protein. The table includes 80,000 to 100,000 distinct CDR3 sequences, 11% detected once. This sample comprised whole blood, obtained in connection with sensitization to the hapten diphenylcyclopropenone (DPC). The receptors here all came from a woman between 45 and 65 years old with alopecia areata. Some clones in this sample may be carry-over from other donors' samples. Both conserved end residues are part of each CDR3. The D gene is left open where the match is weak. Size is stated for part of the rows, as once, few or many counts, or as a class when the clone is expanded.

D: TRBD1; size: NA; J: TRBJ1-4; V: TRBV15; CDR3: CATSRGQGLHEKLFF; DNA: TGTGCCACCAGCAGAGGACAGGGGCTTCATGAAAAACTGTTTTTT
D: TRBD2; size: NA; J: TRBJ2-7; V: TRBV7-2; CDR3: CASSQRGGYEQYF; DNA: TGTGCCAGCAGCCAACGGGGGGGCTACGAGCAGTACTTC
D: NA; size: many; J: TRBJ1-2; V: TRBV7-2; CDR3: CASSLASDSALGYTF; DNA: TGTGCCAGCAGCTTAGCTTCGGACAGTGCCCTAGGCTACACCTTC
D: NA; size: few; J: TRBJ1-3; V: TRBV20-1; CDR3: CSAPYMSSGNTIYF; DNA: TGCAGTGCCCCTTACATGAGCTCTGGAAACACCATATATTTT
D: TRBD2; size: few; J: TRBJ2-1; V: TRBV10-3; CDR3: CAISEGLAVGQFF; DNA: TGTGCCATCAGTGAAGGACTAGCGGTGGGGCAGTTCTTC
D: NA; size: few; J: TRBJ2-3; V: TRBV3-1; CDR3: CASSQDVEGSTDTQYF; DNA: TGTGCCAGCAGCCAAGATGTTGAGGGAAGCACAGATACGCAGTATTTT
D: NA; size: once; J: TRBJ2-1; V: TRBV2; CDR3: CASSVSGYNEQFF; DNA: TGTGCCAGCAGTGTCTCAGGATACAATGAGCAGTTCTTC
D: TRBD2; size: many; J: TRBJ2-1; V: TRBV20-1; CDR3: CSVTGLANYNEQFF; DNA: TGCAGTGTTACAGGACTAGCGAATTACAATGAGCAGTTCTTC
D: TRBD2; size: few; J: TRBJ2-7; V: TRBV9; CDR3: CASSGSSGRKSGEQYF; DNA: TGTGCCAGCAGCGGTAGTAGCGGGAGGAAGTCTGGGGAGCAGTACTTC
D: NA; size: NA; J: TRBJ2-1; V: TRBV20-1; CDR3: CSARPYNEQFF; DNA: TGCAGTGCTAGACCGTACAATGAGCAGTTCTTC
D: NA; size: many; J: TRBJ2-6; V: TRBV20-1; CDR3: CSAASGANVLTF; DNA: TGCAGTGCGGCTTCTGGGGCCAACGTCCTGACTTTC
D: NA; size: NA; J: TRBJ2-1; V: TRBV3-1; CDR3: CASSLKANEQFF; DNA: TGTGCCAGCAGCCTGAAAGCGAATGAGCAGTTCTTC
D: NA; size: few; J: TRBJ2-3; V: TRBV11-2; CDR3: CASASTSPSDTQYF; DNA: TGTGCCAGCGCATCGACTAGTCCCTCAGATACGCAGTATTTT
D: NA; size: few; J: TRBJ2-1; V: TRBV18; CDR3: CASSPLGTSSSYNEQFF; DNA: TGTGCCAGCTCACCTCTAGGGACGTCGAGCTCCTACAATGAGCAGTTCTTC
D: TRBD2; size: many; J: TRBJ2-3; V: TRBV9; CDR3: CASSLLAGNTDTQYF; DNA: TGTGCCAGCAGCCTACTAGCGGGGAACACAGATACGCAGTATTTT
D: NA; size: many; J: TRBJ2-3; V: TRBV12-3/TRBV12-4; CDR3: CASSPTGGADTQYF; DNA: TGTGCCAGCAGCCCCACAGGGGGGGCAGATACGCAGTATTTT
D: NA; size: many; J: TRBJ1-6; V: TRBV27; CDR3: CASSGVRSPLHF; DNA: TGTGCCAGTTCAGGGGTGAGATCACCCCTCCACTTT
D: TRBD2; size: many; J: TRBJ2-3; V: TRBV27; CDR3: CASSLLAGAGTDTQYF; DNA: TGTGCCAGCAGTCTACTAGCGGGAGCGGGCACAGATACGCAGTATTTT
D: NA; size: NA; J: TRBJ1-5; V: TRBV12-3/TRBV12-4; CDR3: CASSFITQINQPQHF; DNA: TGTGCCAGCAGTTTTATTACACAGATCAATCAGCCCCAGCATTTT
D: TRBD1; size: many; J: TRBJ1-5; V: TRBV28; CDR3: CASTPTGKNQPQHF; DNA: TGTGCCAGCACTCCGACAGGGAAAAATCAGCCCCAGCATTTT
D: NA; size: NA; J: TRBJ1-5; V: TRBV19; CDR3: CASSLGPGISNQPQHF; DNA: TGTGCCAGTAGTTTGGGACCAGGGATCAGCAATCAGCCCCAGCATTTT
D: NA; size: NA; J: TRBJ2-7; V: TRBV29-1; CDR3: CSAAGGTPGRYEQYF; DNA: TGCAGCGCTGCGGGCGGGACACCCGGGAGGTACGAGCAGTACTTC
D: TRBD2; size: many; J: TRBJ2-3; V: TRBV6-5; CDR3: CASSYTSASSTDTQYF; DNA: TGTGCCAGCAGCTATACTAGCGCCTCTAGCACAGATACGCAGTATTTT
D: TRBD1; size: few; J: TRBJ2-7; V: TRBV20-1; CDR3: CSASGRGLYEQYF; DNA: TGCAGTGCTAGCGGCAGGGGGCTCTACGAGCAGTACTTC
D: NA; size: many; J: TRBJ2-1; V: TRBV2; CDR3: CASQVGFNEQFF; DNA: TGTGCCAGCCAAGTAGGGTTCAATGAGCAGTTCTTC
D: NA; size: few; J: TRBJ2-3; V: TRBV4-3; CDR3: CASSQDLRGDTQYF; DNA: TGCGCCAGCAGCCAAGATCTGAGGGGAGATACGCAGTATTTT
D: TRBD2; size: NA; J: TRBJ2-3; V: TRBV7-9; CDR3: CASSLRTSGVTSDTQYF; DNA: TGTGCCAGCAGCTTGAGAACTAGCGGGGTCACGTCAGATACGCAGTATTTT
D: TRBD2; size: many; J: TRBJ2-1; V: TRBV29-1; CDR3: CSVGGGYNEQFF; DNA: TGCAGCGTTGGGGGGGGCTACAATGAGCAGTTCTTC
D: NA; size: many; J: TRBJ2-2; V: TRBV11-2; CDR3: CASSLGGRANTGELFF; DNA: TGTGCCAGCAGCTTAGGAGGGCGGGCCAACACCGGGGAGCTGTTTTTT
D: NA; size: NA; J: TRBJ1-6; V: TRBV18; CDR3: CASSPPQGRNSPLHF; DNA: TGTGCCAGCTCACCACCGCAGGGAAGGAATTCACCCCTCCACTTT
D: NA; size: many; J: TRBJ2-1; V: TRBV24-1; CDR3: CATSGGGRDEQFF; DNA: TGTGCCACCAGTGGGGGTGGACGTGATGAGCAGTTCTTC
D: TRBD2; size: NA; J: TRBJ2-1; V: TRBV20-1; CDR3: CSASPPSGSVVYSEQFF; DNA: TGCAGTGCTAGCCCCCCTAGCGGGAGCGTCGTCTATTCGGAGCAGTTCTTC
D: NA; size: few; J: TRBJ2-5; V: TRBV6-5; CDR3: CASSWGRGGEETQYF; DNA: TGTGCCAGCAGTTGGGGCCGAGGAGGAGAAGAGACCCAGTACTTC
D: NA; size: many; J: TRBJ2-4; V: TRBV9; CDR3: CASSVGRSARNIQYF; DNA: TGTGCCAGCAGCGTAGGACGGTCGGCGAGAAACATTCAGTACTTC
D: TRBD1; size: many; J: TRBJ2-2; V: TRBV20-1; CDR3: CSAQGTVNTGELFF; DNA: TGCAGTGCTCAGGGGACAGTGAACACCGGGGAGCTGTTTTTT
D: NA; size: many; J: TRBJ1-1; V: TRBV10-1; CDR3: CASSASMNTEAFF; DNA: TGCGCCAGCAGTGCTAGTATGAACACTGAAGCTTTCTTT
D: TRBD2; size: few; J: TRBJ2-1; V: TRBV15; CDR3: CATSPHSGRAGMHEQFF; DNA: TGTGCCACCAGCCCCCATAGCGGGAGGGCCGGGATGCATGAGCAGTTCTTC
D: TRBD2; size: NA; J: TRBJ2-2; V: TRBV5-1; CDR3: CASSYTSGTNTGELFF; DNA: TGCGCCAGCAGCTACACCAGCGGGACGAACACCGGGGAGCTGTTTTTT
D: NA; size: NA; J: TRBJ2-1; V: TRBV5-1; CDR3: CASSLGQSSYYEQFF; DNA: TGCGCCAGCAGCTTGGGGCAGAGCTCCTACTATGAGCAGTTCTTC
D: NA; size: many; J: TRBJ2-7; V: TRBV7-3; CDR3: CASSLSPQWGYEQYF; DNA: TGTGCCAGCAGCTTAAGCCCACAATGGGGCTACGAGCAGTACTTC
D: TRBD2; size: NA; J: TRBJ2-1; V: TRBV7-2; CDR3: CASSPRLATSSYNEQFF; DNA: TGTGCCAGCAGCCCCCGACTAGCGACGAGCTCCTACAATGAGCAGTTCTTC
D: TRBD2; size: many; J: TRBJ2-5; V: TRBV3-1; CDR3: CASSHGSGRETQYF; DNA: TGTGCCAGCAGCCATGGTAGCGGGAGAGAGACCCAGTACTTC
D: NA; size: many; J: TRBJ2-5; V: TRBV6-2/TRBV6-3; CDR3: CASTPQTRRETQYF; DNA: TGTGCCAGCACCCCTCAGACCCGCAGGGAGACCCAGTACTTC
D: NA; size: few; J: TRBJ1-4; V: TRBV11-3; CDR3: CASSPMTPVGEKLFF; DNA: TGTGCCAGCAGTCCTATGACACCAGTTGGCGAAAAACTGTTTTTT